This T cell receptor beta chain is drawn from a study of T cells in Graves' hyperthyroidism and ophthalmopathy. Findings of the study overall: Researchers found most expanded thyroid clonotypes above 0.001 in blood as well.

Points on this clonotype: What it binds is unknown.

Each patient was aged 18 to 65 and had newly diagnosed hyperthyroidism of under 2 months' duration. The PBMCs were taken from around 9.1 ml of fresh peripheral blood. Regions amplified from RNA transcripts were the TCR beta CDR3 regions. HTBI primers were used for first-round RT-PCR of the TCR CDR3. TCRdb reprocessed the multiplex PCR reads with MiXCR, giving one entry per CDR3 protein. This table holds about 560,000 distinct CDR3 sequences, approximately 15% found once. Trimming removed 4 bases from V and 8 bases from J; junction bases left unmatched: 11. Germline CDR1 reads KGHDR; CDR2 reads SFDVKD. The length of the CDR3 is 17 residues.

The sequencing sample was made of blood. The TCR was taken from a woman aged 18-35 years with Graves' hyperthyroidism. V gene TRBV24-1 combines with J gene TRBJ2-1, with 12 bases aligning to TRBD2. For the CDR3, the DNA is TGTGCCACCAGTGACCCTTCTAGCGGGAGGGCCGGGGATGAGCAGTTCTTC. Amino acids: CATSDPSSGRAGDEQFF.